Each of the 14 T cell receptor beta chains below was sequenced from the same sample in a study of PD-1 blockade in classical Hodgkin lymphoma (dated by TCRdb to the early 2020s). In the paper's terms, the time point label means: cycle 2 day 1 (C2D1) of nivolumab. Every trial patient had relapsed after autologous stem cell transplantation, and cohorts A, B and C differed in prior brentuximab vedotin exposure. The receptor library was made with the immunoSEQ multiplex PCR assay. As stored in TCRdb, this immuneACCESS dataset retains in-frame rearrangements with V and J assigned. A fraction of the clones does not appear; measured against another copy, unresolved V genes explain less than half of the discrepancy, and the remainder lacks a known reason. Within this sample are roughly 60,000 clones, with more than 70% of them counted one time only. Of the sample, under 6% is held by the ten largest clones.

The input for sequencing was peripheral blood mononuclear cells (PBMCs), taken before the second cycle of nivolumab. These receptors were taken from a human donor with classical Hodgkin lymphoma.

The J gene is TRBJ1-1, the V gene TRBV2, with unresolved D. Trimming removed 2 bases from V and 1 base from J, with 8 bases in between. CDR3 length: 14 amino acids. The germline CDR1 and CDR2 sequences are SNHLY and FYNNEI. CDR3 loop: CASSEIGRNTEAFF. Here the CDR3 DNA reads TGTGCCAGCAGTGAAATAGGGAGGAACACTGAAGCTTTCTTT.

The rearrangement uses TRBV27 and TRBJ2-1; the match to TRBD1 covers 12 bases. This CDR3 region has 16 residues. V shed 3 bases and J 6 bases; nucleotides not matched to a gene: 6. Germline loops: CDR1 MNHEY, CDR2 SMNVEV (reference sequence). The CDR3 DNA follows: TGTGCCAGCAGTTTTGGGCCGGGACAGGGGGCCAATGAGCAGTTCTTC. Translation: CASSFGPGQGANEQFF.

This chain uses TRBV4-1 with TRBJ2-7; possible D gene TRBD1, 6 bases. The germline V gene has CDR1 MGHRA and CDR2 YSYEKL. The CDR3 has 14 residues. V lost 3 bases and J 2 bases, leaving 11 bases between the germline ends. CDR3 residues: CASSHWTEPYEQYF. The CDR3 DNA reads as TGCGCCAGCAGCCACTGGACAGAACCCTACGAGCAGTACTTC.

This clone was observed a handful of times. The J gene is TRBJ2-1, the V gene TRBV27, with 9 bases that match TRBD2. V was clipped by 2 bases and J by 7 bases; unmatched bases: 18. Germline-derived CDR1 and CDR2 are MNHEY and SMNVEV (reference sequence). The CDR3 sequence is 19 residues long. The CDR3 sequence: CASSLKLRTLAGLRNEQFF. The CDR3 DNA reads TGTGCCAGCAGTTTAAAGCTCCGTACTCTAGCGGGGCTTAGAAATGAGCAGTTCTTC.

This clone was seen a single time. This chain connects TRBV5-1 to TRBJ1-1; D is perhaps TRBD1 (5 bases). The CDR3 is 13 residues long. Trimming removed 3 bases at V and 8 bases at J, with 14 bases between. Germline CDR1 SGHRS, CDR2 YFSETQ. CDR3 residues: CASSSGRGREAFF. CDR3 sequence (DNA): TGCGCCAGCAGCTCGGGTCGGGGGAGAGAAGCTTTCTTT.

This clone was seen just once. This sequence joins TRBV5-1 and TRBJ1-5; D gene unclear. V was clipped by 1 base and J by 0 bases, with 14 bases between them. Germline V lookup: CDR1 SGHRS, CDR2 YFSETQ. This CDR3 is 17 amino acids long. CDR3 nucleotide sequence: TGCGCCAGCAGCTTGAATGCCGTCAGCAATAGCAATCAGCCCCAGCATTTT. Translating gives CASSLNAVSNSNQPQHF.

The chain couples TRBV7-9 to TRBJ2-5, with D possibly matching TRBD2 (7 bases). The CDR3 totals 15 residues. CDR1 and CDR2 (germline): SEHNR, FQNEAQ (reference sequence). V lost 0 bases and J lost 5, with 13 bases in between. The CDR3 coding sequence is TGTGCCAGCAGCTTAGCGGGGGGGCCTGGGGAGACCCAGTACTTC. This translates into CASSLAGGPGETQYF.

This chain links TRBV5-1 with TRBJ2-5; D may be TRBD1 or TRBD2 (5 bases each). Germline CDR1 is SGHRS and CDR2 is YFSETQ. Trimming shortened V by 4 bases and J by 2 bases, and 9 bases separated the two germline ends. This CDR3 has 13 amino acids. CDR3 bases: TGCGCCAGCAGCGGGGGACCACAAGAGACCCAGTACTTC. Residues: CASSGGPQETQYF. The full variable domain, its missing parts supplied by reference TRBV5-1 and TRBJ2-5, is KAGVTQTPRYLIKTRGQQVTLSCSPISGHRSVSWYQQTPGQGLQFLFEYFSETQRNKGNFPGRFSGRQFSNSRSEMNVSTLELGDSALYLCASSGGPQETQYFGPGTRLLVL.

The chain carries TRBV5-1 and TRBJ1-1; D gene uncertain. Germline CDR1 reads SGHRS; CDR2 reads YFSETQ. Trimming stripped 4 bases from V and 1 base from J, with 11 bases between. The CDR3 has 14 amino acids. The DNA for the CDR3 is TGCGCCAGCAGCCAGCGGACGAGGAACACTGAAGCTTTCTTT. Amino acid sequence: CASSQRTRNTEAFF.

The rearrangement joins TRBV27 to TRBJ2-7; the D gene is possibly TRBD2 (6 bases). CDR3 size: 14 residues. V lost 4 bases, J lost 1 base, and 11 bases lay in between. Germline V gives CDR1 MNHEY, CDR2 SMNVEV (reference sequence). CDR3 in DNA: TGTGCCAGCAGTTCCGGGGGTCTTTCCTACGAGCAGTACTTC. Translated: CASSSGGLSYEQYF.

The V call is TRBV6-6, the J call TRBJ1-4; D is ambiguous. Trimming removed 8 bases at V and 3 bases at J, with 13 bases between. The CDR3 loop spans 14 amino acids. Germline values: CDR1 MNHNY, CDR2 SVGAGI (reference sequence). The CDR3 loop reads CASRREPSNEKLFF. CDR3 DNA: TGTGCCAGCCGCCGGGAGCCGTCTAATGAAAAACTGTTTTTT.

The chain is built from TRBV20-1 and TRBJ2-4; D remains unclear. This CDR3 spans 11 amino acids. Trimming pared 6 bases from V and 6 bases from J, leaving 9 bases between. The V gene's germline CDR1 is DFQATT and CDR2 SNEGSKA (reference sequence). The CDR3: CSARVLNIQYF. CDR3 in DNA: TGCAGTGCAAGGGTTCTAAACATTCAGTACTTC.

The chain employs TRBV5-1 and TRBJ2-5; 8 positions match TRBD1. CDR3 length: 14 amino acids. CDR1 SGHRS and CDR2 YFSETQ come from the germline V gene. J was trimmed by 3 bases and V by 1 base; bases with no gene match: 2. The DNA of the CDR3 is TGCGCCAGCAGCTTGATGACAGGGGAAGAGACCCAGTACTTC. It codes for CASSLMTGEETQYF.

This clone showed up just a few times. The CDR3 sequence: CASSLMGREQYF. CDR3 DNA: TGTGCCAGCAGTTTAATGGGCCGCGAGCAGTACTTC. The chain joins TRBV27 to TRBJ2-7; D not certain. The CDR3 totals 12 residues. The ends were cut back, 2 bases at V and 6 bases at J, with 8 bases in the middle. The V gene's germline CDR1 is MNHEY and CDR2 SMNVEV (reference sequence).